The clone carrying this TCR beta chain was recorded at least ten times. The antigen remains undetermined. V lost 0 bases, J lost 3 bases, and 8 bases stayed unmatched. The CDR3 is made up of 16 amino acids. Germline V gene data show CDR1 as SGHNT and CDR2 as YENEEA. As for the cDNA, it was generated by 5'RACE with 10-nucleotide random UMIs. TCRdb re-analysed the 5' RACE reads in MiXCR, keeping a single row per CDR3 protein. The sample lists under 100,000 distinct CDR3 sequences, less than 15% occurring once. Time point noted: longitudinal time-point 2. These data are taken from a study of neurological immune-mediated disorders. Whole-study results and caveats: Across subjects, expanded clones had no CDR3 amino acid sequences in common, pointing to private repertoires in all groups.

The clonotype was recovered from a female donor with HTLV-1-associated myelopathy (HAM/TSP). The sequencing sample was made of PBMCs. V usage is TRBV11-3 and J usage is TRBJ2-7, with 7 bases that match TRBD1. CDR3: CASSLDPAGGYYEQYF. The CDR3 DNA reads TGTGCCAGCAGCTTAGATCCGGCAGGGGGTTACTACGAGCAGTACTTC. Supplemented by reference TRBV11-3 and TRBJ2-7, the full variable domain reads EAGVVQSPRYKIIEKKQPVAFWCNPISGHNTLYWYLQNLGQGPELLIRYENEEAVDDSQLPKDRFSAERLKGVDSTLKIQPAELGDSAVYLCASSLDPAGGYYEQYFGPGTRLTVT.